What follows is one T cell receptor (beta chain) and its context. As yet, its antigen is unknown. Produced via immunoSEQ multiplex PCR; TCRdb's table is partial and in-frame only. The table has 250,000 or so clones, around 90% seen once. This specimen comes from a study of cytomegalovirus exposure and HLA in healthy donors. Notes on the study in general: Cytomegalovirus status, reportedly, was diagnosed with high specificity and sensitivity by the classifier. In the approximately 120 validation repertoires, a later analysis found that first-cohort TCR clusters tended to co-occur.

Germline values: CDR1 MNHEY, CDR2 SVGAGI. Trimming cost V 0 bases and J 4 bases, with 8 bases left between them. CDR3 length: 14 amino acids. The receptor was derived from a young woman in good health and CMV-seronegative. Sequencing input: PBMCs. This sequence joins TRBV6-5 and TRBJ2-3; D is unclear. The CDR3 reads CASSYSRVADTQYF. The CDR3 region has the DNA TGTGCCAGCAGTTACTCGAGAGTCGCAGATACGCAGTATTTT.